This T cell receptor beta chain was captured in a study of CD8+ T cells in alopecia areata listed by TCRdb under 2018. Regarding the complete study: The treated patients took part in an open-label pilot trial in which moderate-to-severe alopecia areata was treated with oral tofacitinib at 5 to 10 mg twice daily. Patients stayed on tofacitinib for 6 to 18 months and then had 6 months of follow-up off drug so that delayed response and recurrence could be assessed. In treated patients, disease severity was measured using the SALT score, which gives the percentage of scalp surface area affected. In both human patients and the C3H/HeJ mouse model, the study applied high-throughput TCRbeta sequencing to look at T cell clonal expansion in alopecia areata. In humans, TCRbeta sequencing was performed on scalp tissue and on sorted CD4+ and CD8+ peripheral blood T cells from healthy controls and from patients with patchy or totalis/universalis alopecia areata. Biopsies were taken from tofacitinib-treated patients at baseline and again at 4 and 24 weeks into treatment, and several of those patients also had a later scalp biopsy. Scalp clonality was compared across normal scalp (n=4), patchy alopecia areata scalp (n=8), and alopecia totalis/universalis scalp (n=8). The RNA source kit depended on sample type: the PAXgene miRNA kit for fixed scalp, the miRNeasy kit for PBMCs, and the RNeasy kit for mouse skin. TCRbeta CDR3 regions were amplified by immunoSEQ multiplex PCR using 35 Vbeta forward and 13 Jbeta reverse primers. Findings and caveats that apply to the study as a whole: Many expanded lesional clones were found to persist in scalp and blood during tofacitinib treatment, and relapse after treatment cessation may be partly explained by this persistence. Shared TCR sequences between patients were less evident than in mice, which may be partly attributable to HLA diversity in the patient population. Higher clonality and more expanded CD8+ clones were observed in lesional scalp than in normal scalp, particularly in alopecia totalis/universalis, a finding suggestive of antigenic drive. Scalp TCR repertoire analysis is complicated because resident alphabeta T cells in normal human skin are also sequenced, whereas mouse skin is dominated by gammadelta T cells. Because the treated cohort was small and had just a single nonresponder, larger studies are needed to establish links between baseline CD8+ expansion and response. With tofacitinib, both scalp clonality and the number of expanded CD8+ clones among the top 100 scalp clones went down significantly.

The library was built by means of the immunoSEQ multiplex PCR assay. RNA was extracted from all samples and reverse transcribed into cDNA as template for TCR sequencing. SuperScript III was used for first-strand cDNA synthesis, primed with a 2:1 mix of oligo-dT and random hexamers. A synthetic immune receptor repertoire was used to gauge amplification bias, and whatever bias remained was removed computationally. The original methods were these. After raw reads were preprocessed to remove errors, the CDR3 was defined following IMGT conventions as running from the conserved cysteine to phenylalanine. To get clonality, Shannon entropy was normalized by log2 of the number of productive unique TCRs and the result was subtracted from 1. Scalp TCRbeta sequences were cross-referenced with sorted blood CD4 and CD8 repertoires so that the CD4 or CD8 identity of scalp clones could be inferred. TCRdb obtained this table from immuneACCESS and retained in-frame rearrangements with V and J assigned. These tables miss some clones; where compared with another copy, unresolved V genes account for less than half of the shortfall, and the remainder is unexplained. That table furnishes V, J and clone size, whereas the DNA furnished D and trimming. The sample table records about 88,000 clones; roughly 45% of these occur just once. The ten largest clonotypes hold about 17% of the sample.

What the time point label conveys for this sample: 24 weeks on oral tofacitinib. The sample's treatment or condition label, in plain terms: oral pan-JAK inhibitor, 5-10 mg twice daily. Lesional scalp punch biopsies and peripheral blood were collected from alopecia areata patients. PBMCs were isolated by density centrifugation and stained for CD3, CD4 and CD8, after which CD4+ and CD8+ T cells were sorted on a FACSAria. V is clipped by 2 bases and J by 3 bases, and the sequence between their germline boundaries is 15 bases long. The CDR3 measures 16 amino acids from cysteine to phenylalanine. The kept DNA is CDR3 alone, 48 bases in frame from the first base. From a lookup of the germline V gene, CDR1 and CDR2 are LGHNA and YNFKEQ. This clone was seen more than once but under ten times. What this receptor recognizes is not known. Base-call qualities are not available, and no considerably larger clone is one nucleotide away.

This sample comprised CD8+ T cells sorted from blood, obtained at week 24, from a patient treated with tofacitinib. Recombination connected TRBV4-2 to TRBJ2-3; perhaps TRBD2 is the D gene, with 5 bases matching. This receptor was taken from a human donor with alopecia areata. CDR3 protein: CASSQRNTVATDTQYF. The DNA reads as follows: TGTGCCAGCAGCCAACGTAACACCGTAGCGACAGATACGCAGTATTTT.